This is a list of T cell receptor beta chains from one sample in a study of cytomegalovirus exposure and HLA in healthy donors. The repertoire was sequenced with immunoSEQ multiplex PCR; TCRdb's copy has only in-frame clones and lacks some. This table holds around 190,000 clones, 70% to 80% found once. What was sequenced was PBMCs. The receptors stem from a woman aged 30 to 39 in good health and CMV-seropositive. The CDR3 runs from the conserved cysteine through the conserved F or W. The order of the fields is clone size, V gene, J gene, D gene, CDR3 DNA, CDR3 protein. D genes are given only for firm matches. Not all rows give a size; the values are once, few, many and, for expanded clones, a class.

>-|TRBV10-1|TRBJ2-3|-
TGCGCCAGCAGTGACGAGGACACTGGGGTTACGCAGTATTTT
CASSDEDTGVTQYF
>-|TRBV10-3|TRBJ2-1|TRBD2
TGTGCCATCAGACGACTAGCGGACAGCAATGAGCAGTTCTTC
CAIRRLADSNEQFF
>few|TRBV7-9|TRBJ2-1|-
TGTGCCAGCAGCTTTGGGGGCGAATTGGATGAGCAGTTCTTC
CASSFGGELDEQFF
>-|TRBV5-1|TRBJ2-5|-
TGCGCCGGCAGCTTGGGGTCTCGGGGGGAGACCCAGTACTTC
CAGSLGSRGETQYF
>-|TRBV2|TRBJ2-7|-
TGTGCCAGCACACTACCTAGCTCCTACGAGCAGTACTTC
CASTLPSSYEQYF
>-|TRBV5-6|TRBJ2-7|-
TGTGCCAGCACCCTGGGGGGTTGGCGGAGCTTCTACGAGCAGTACTTC
CASTLGGWRSFYEQYF
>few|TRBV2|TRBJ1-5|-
TGTGCCAGCAGCGTCACAGGTCTTCTGCCCCAGCATTTT
CASSVTGLLPQHF
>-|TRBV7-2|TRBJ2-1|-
TGTGCCAGCAGCTTATCGCGGAGTGAGCAGTTCTTC
CASSLSRSEQFF
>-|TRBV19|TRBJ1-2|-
TGTGCCAGTAGTATTTCAGGGCATACCTATGGCTACACCTTC
CASSISGHTYGYTF
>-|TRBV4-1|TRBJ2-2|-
TGCGCCAGCAGCCACCGTGGGGGCTACACCGGGGAGCTGTTTTTT
CASSHRGGYTGELFF
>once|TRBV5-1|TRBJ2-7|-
TGCGCCAGCGGCCAGGTTGGGAGATACGAGCAGTACTTC
CASGQVGRYEQYF
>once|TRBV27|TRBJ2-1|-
TGTGCCAGCACCTCCGAGGATGAGCAGTTCTTC
CASTSEDEQFF
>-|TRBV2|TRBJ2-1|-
TGTGCCAGCAGCCGCGGGGCGGGCTCCTACAATGAGCAGTTCTTC
CASSRGAGSYNEQFF
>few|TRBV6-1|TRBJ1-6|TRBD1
TGTGCCAGCACATTTTGGCGGGACAGGGGTTCACCCCTCCACTTT
CASTFWRDRGSPLHF
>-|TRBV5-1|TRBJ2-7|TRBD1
TGCGCCAGCAGCTTGGCCGAGGACAGGTACTCCTACGAGCAGTACTTC
CASSLAEDRYSYEQYF
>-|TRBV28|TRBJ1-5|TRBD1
TGTGCCAGCAGTTTCGACAGGGAACAGATTAATCAGCCCCAGCATTTT
CASSFDREQINQPQHF
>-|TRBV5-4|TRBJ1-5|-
TGTGCCAGCAGCTTAGCAGGGATCCCGCCCCAGCATTTT
CASSLAGIPPQHF
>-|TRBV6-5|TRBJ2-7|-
TGTGCCAGCAGTCCCCGACTGGATTCCTACGAGCAGTACTTC
CASSPRLDSYEQYF
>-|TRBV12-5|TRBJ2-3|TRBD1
TGTGCTAGTGGTTTGGTAGCGGGACAGGGGGCACTAAGGAGCACAGATACGCAGTATTTT
CASGLVAGQGALRSTDTQYF
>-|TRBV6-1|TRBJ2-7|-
TGTGCCAGCAGTGAAGGGCGGTTCTACGAGCAGTACTTC
CASSEGRFYEQYF
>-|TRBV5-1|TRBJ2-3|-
TGCGCCAGCAGCTTATCGGGGACTCGGCTACTGACAGATACGCAGTATTTT
CASSLSGTRLLTDTQYF
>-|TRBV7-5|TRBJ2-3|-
TGTGCCAGAAGCCTCGGTTCTTTTTTGACAGATACGCAGTATTTT
CARSLGSFLTDTQYF
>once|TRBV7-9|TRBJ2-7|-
TGTGCCAGCAGCTTAGATCACTACGAGCAGTACTTC
CASSLDHYEQYF
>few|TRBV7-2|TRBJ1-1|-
TGTGCCAGCAGCTTAGTGAGTATGGACACTGAAGCTTTCTTT
CASSLVSMDTEAFF
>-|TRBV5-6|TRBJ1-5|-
TGTGCCAGCAGCTTGGCCGGGGGGAGCAATCAGCCCCAGCATTTT
CASSLAGGSNQPQHF
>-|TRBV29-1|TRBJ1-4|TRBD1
TGCAGCGTAACAGGGGGCGATGAAAAACTGTTTTTT
CSVTGGDEKLFF
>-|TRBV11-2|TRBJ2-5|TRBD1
TGTGCCAGCAGCCCCCACAGGGGGAGGTTGGAGACCCAGTACTTC
CASSPHRGRLETQYF
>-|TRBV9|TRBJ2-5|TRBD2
TGTGCCAGCAGCGCCCGCGGGGGGGTACTTGAGACCCAGTACTTC
CASSARGGVLETQYF
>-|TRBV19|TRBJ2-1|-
TGTGCCAGTAGGACACTTCCAGGGACCTACAATGAGCAGTTCTTC
CASRTLPGTYNEQFF
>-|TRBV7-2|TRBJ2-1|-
TGTGCCAGCAGCTTAGGGACTCTTCGAGAGCAGTTCTTC
CASSLGTLREQFF
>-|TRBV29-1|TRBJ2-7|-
TGCAGCGTTAGAGGAGGCCGCCGCTACGAGCAGTACTTC
CSVRGGRRYEQYF
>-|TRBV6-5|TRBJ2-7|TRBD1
TGTGCCAGCAAACCTCCGGGACAGAGCTCCTACGAGCAGTACTTC
CASKPPGQSSYEQYF
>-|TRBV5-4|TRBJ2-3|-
TGTGCCAGCAGCTTGGCCTTTCGGGGGACCGAAACAGATACGCAGTATTTT
CASSLAFRGTETDTQYF
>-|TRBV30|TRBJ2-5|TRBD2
TGTGCCTGGAAAAGCGGGGGGGCTTACGAGACCCAGTACTTC
CAWKSGGAYETQYF
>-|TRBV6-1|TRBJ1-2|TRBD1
TGTGCCTCCGACGGGGGCAGGGGGGCTGGCTACACCTTC
CASDGGRGAGYTF
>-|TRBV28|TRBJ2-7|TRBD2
TGTGCCAGCAGTTTTTGGGCTAGCGGGAGGCTTGAGCAGTACTTC
CASSFWASGRLEQYF
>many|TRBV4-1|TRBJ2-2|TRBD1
TGCGCCAGCAGCCAACAACTACCAACCGGGACAGGGTACACCGGGGAGCTGTTTTTT
CASSQQLPTGTGYTGELFF
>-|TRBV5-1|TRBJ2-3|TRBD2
TGCGCCAGCAGCTTGGGGGAGGGAGCAGATACGCAGTATTTT
CASSLGEGADTQYF
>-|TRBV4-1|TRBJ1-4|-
TGCGCCAGCAGCCAAGGGTGGGGCGGGGGCAGGGTGGGTGAAAAACTGTTTTTT
CASSQGWGGGRVGEKLFF
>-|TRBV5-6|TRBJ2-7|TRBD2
TGTGCCAGCAGCGTGGGACTAGCGGGAGCCGAGCAGTACTTC
CASSVGLAGAEQYF
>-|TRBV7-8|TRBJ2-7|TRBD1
TGTGCCAGCAGCTCGGACAGGGGGTTGTTCGAGCAGTACTTC
CASSSDRGLFEQYF
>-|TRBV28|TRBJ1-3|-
TGTGCCAGCAGACCCCACAGCTCTGGAAACACCATATATTTT
CASRPHSSGNTIYF
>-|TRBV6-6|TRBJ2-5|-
TGTGCCAGCAGACGGGGAGAAGAGACCCAGTACTTC
CASRRGEETQYF
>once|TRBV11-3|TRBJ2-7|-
TGTGCCAGCAGCTATACATTTGGCGAGCAGTACTTC
CASSYTFGEQYF
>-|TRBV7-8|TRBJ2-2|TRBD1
TGTGCCAGCAGCCGCAGGGGGCAGACCGGGGAGCTGTTTTTT
CASSRRGQTGELFF
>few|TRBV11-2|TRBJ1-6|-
TGTGCCAGCAGCCACGGGCGGGGGGGAGATTCACCCCTCCACTTT
CASSHGRGGDSPLHF
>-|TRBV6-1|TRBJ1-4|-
TGTGCCAGCAGTGTCTACGCGACTAATGAAAAACTGTTTTTT
CASSVYATNEKLFF
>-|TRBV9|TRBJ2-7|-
TGTGCCAGCAGCGTAGAAGGTGAAGGAGCCTACGAGCAGTACTTC
CASSVEGEGAYEQYF
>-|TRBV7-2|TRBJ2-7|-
TGTGCCAGCAGCTTAGGAAGGGGCGGGACCACCCAAACCTACGAGCAGTACTTC
CASSLGRGGTTQTYEQYF
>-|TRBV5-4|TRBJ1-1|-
TGTGCCAGCAGCTTGCCTGGGCGGGGGTGGACTGAAGCTTTCTTT
CASSLPGRGWTEAFF
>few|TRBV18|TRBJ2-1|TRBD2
TGTGCCAGCTCACCAGGCAGCGGGAGGCATGAGCAGTTCTTC
CASSPGSGRHEQFF
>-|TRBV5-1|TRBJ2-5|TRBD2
TGCGCCAGCAGCCCGGCTCTGGGGGAGGGGGAGACCCAGTACTTC
CASSPALGEGETQYF
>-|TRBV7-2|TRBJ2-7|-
TGTGCCAGCAGCTTTACAGGGACCGTTTACGAGCAGTACTTC
CASSFTGTVYEQYF
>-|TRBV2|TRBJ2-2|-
TGTGCCAGCGGGAAGCGGGCCGGGGAGCTGTTTTTT
CASGKRAGELFF
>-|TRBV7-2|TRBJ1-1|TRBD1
TGTGCCAGCAGCTTTACAGGGGGAGGCACTGAAGCTTTCTTT
CASSFTGGGTEAFF
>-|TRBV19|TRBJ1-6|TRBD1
TGTGCCAGTAGTCCCACGACAGGGAGCTCCTATAATTCACCCCTCCACTTC
CASSPTTGSSYNSPLHF
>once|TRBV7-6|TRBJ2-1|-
TGTGCCAGCAGCTTAGCGCCGGGCGGGACCACCTACAATGAGCAGTTCTTC
CASSLAPGGTTYNEQFF